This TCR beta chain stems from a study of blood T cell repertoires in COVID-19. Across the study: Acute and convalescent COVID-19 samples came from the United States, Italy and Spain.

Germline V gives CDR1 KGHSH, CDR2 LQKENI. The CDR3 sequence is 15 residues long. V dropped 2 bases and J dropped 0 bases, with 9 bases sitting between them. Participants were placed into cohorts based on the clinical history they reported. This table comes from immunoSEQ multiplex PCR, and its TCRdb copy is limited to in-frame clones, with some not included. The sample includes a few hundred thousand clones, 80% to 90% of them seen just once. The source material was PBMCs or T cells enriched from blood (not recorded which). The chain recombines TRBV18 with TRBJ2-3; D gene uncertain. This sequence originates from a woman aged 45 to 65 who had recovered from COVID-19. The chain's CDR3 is CASSPFVSSTDTQYF. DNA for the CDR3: TGTGCCAGCTCACCATTCGTATCCAGCACAGATACGCAGTATTTT. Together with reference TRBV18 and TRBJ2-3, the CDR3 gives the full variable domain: NAGVMQNPRHLVRRRGQEARLRCSPMKGHSHVYWYRQLPEEGLKFMVYLQKENIIDESGMPKERFSAEFPKEGPSILRIQQVVRGDSAAYFCASSPFVSSTDTQYFGPGTRLTVL.